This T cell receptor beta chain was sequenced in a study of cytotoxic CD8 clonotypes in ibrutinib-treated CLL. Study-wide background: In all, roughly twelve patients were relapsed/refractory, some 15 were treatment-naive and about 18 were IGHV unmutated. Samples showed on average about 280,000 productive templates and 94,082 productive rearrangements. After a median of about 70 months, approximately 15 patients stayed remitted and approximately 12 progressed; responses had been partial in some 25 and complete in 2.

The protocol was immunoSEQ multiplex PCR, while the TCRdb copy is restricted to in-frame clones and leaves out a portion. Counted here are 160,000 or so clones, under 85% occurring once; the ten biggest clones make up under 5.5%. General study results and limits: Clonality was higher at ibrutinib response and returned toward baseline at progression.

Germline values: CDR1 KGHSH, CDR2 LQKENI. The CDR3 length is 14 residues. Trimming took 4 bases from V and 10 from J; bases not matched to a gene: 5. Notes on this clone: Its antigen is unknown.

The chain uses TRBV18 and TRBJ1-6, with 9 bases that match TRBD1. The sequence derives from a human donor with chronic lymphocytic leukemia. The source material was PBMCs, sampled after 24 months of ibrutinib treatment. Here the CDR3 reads CASSRDREGSPLHF. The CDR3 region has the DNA TGTGCCAGCTCACGGGACAGGGAAGGGTCACCCCTCCACTTT.